The clone carrying this T cell receptor beta chain was counted between two and nine times. Antigen: not known. This specimen comes from a study of CD8+ T cells in alopecia areata. Following RNA extraction, reverse transcription yielded cDNA that acted as the sequencing template. The assay was immunoSEQ multiplex PCR, and TCRdb's table has in-frame clones only and misses some. The sample comprises 130,000 to 150,000 clones, approximately 65% of which are singletons, and about 40% rests with the top ten. Germline assignment: CDR1 SQVTM and CDR2 ANQGSEA. J gave up 8 bases and V 6 bases, and 6 bases lay outside the gene matches. This CDR3 spans 13 amino acids. CD4+ and CD8+ T cells were sorted from PBMCs stained for CD3, CD4 and CD8. Study-wide findings and caveats: There were also resident alphabeta T cells of normal skin sequenced in scalp samples. Across lesional scalp, and particularly alopecia totalis/universalis, clonality surpassed that of normal scalp. Whereas mice showed it more clearly, TCR sharing across patients was murkier, possibly because of HLA.

Material: CD8+ T cells sorted from blood. The TCR was taken from a human donor in good health. This sequence joins TRBV29-1 and TRBJ2-1; 11 positions agree with TRBD2. CDR3 sequence reads: CSVLAGGPDEQFF. The CDR3 DNA reads TGCAGCGTGTTAGCGGGAGGGCCGGATGAGCAGTTCTTC.